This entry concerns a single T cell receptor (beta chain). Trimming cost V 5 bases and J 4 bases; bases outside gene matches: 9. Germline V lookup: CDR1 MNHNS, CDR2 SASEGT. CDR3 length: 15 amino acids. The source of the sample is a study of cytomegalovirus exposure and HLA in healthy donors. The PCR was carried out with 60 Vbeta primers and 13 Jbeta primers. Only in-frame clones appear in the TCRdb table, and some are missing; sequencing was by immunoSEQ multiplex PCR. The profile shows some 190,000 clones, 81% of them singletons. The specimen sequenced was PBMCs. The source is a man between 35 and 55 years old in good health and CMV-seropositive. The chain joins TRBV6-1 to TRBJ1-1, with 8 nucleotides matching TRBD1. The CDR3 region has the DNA TGTGCCAGCAGTATTAGGACAGGGAATCCCACTGAAGCTTTCTTT. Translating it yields CASSIRTGNPTEAFF.